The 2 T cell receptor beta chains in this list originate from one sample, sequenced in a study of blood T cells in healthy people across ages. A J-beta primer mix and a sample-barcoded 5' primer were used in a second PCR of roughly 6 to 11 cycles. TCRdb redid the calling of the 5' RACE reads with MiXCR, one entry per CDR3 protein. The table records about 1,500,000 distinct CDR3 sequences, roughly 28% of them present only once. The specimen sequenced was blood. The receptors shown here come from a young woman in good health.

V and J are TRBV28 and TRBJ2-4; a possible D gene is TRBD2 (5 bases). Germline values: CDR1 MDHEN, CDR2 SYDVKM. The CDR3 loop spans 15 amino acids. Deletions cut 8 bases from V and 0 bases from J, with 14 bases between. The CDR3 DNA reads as TGTGCCAGCGGCCCGGTCGGGGTAGCCAAAAACATTCAGTACTTC. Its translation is CASGPVGVAKNIQYF. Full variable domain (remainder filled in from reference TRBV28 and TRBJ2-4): DVKVTQSSRYLVKRTGEKVFLECVQDMDHENMFWYRQDPGLGLRLIYFSYDVKMKEKGDIPEGYSVSREKKERFSLILESASTNQTSMYLCASGPVGVAKNIQYFGAGTRLSVL.

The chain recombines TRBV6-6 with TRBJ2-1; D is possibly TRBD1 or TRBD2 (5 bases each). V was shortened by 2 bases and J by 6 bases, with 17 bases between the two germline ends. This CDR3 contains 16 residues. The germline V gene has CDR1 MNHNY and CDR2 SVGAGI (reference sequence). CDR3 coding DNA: TGTGCCAGCAGTTACCCGACTACAGGTGGTGGCAATGAGCAGTTCTTC. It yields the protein CASSYPTTGGGNEQFF.